The 30 T cell receptor beta chains listed next were all sequenced from one sample in a study of Graves' ophthalmopathy and Graves' hyperthyroidism. RNA transcripts were the source from which TCR beta CDR3 regions were amplified. First-round RT-PCR with HTBI primers preceded a second-round multiplex PCR. Each CDR3 protein gets one entry after TCRdb re-called the multiplex PCR reads with MiXCR. The sample records 650,000 to 900,000 distinct CDR3 sequences, about 44% being singletons. The sequencing sample was made of peripheral blood. The receptors stem from an adult man with Graves' ophthalmopathy.

The rearrangement joins TRBV7-9 to TRBJ1-1; 10 positions agree with TRBD1. The CDR3 is made up of 16 amino acids. V dropped 3 bases and J dropped 3; count of bases not matched to a gene: 7. CDR1 is SEHNR, CDR2 FQNEAQ, per germline (reference sequence). The CDR3 loop is CASSFGIGTGDTEAFF. The CDR3 nucleotides read TGTGCCAGCAGCTTTGGGATCGGGACAGGGGACACTGAAGCTTTCTTT. Supplemented by reference TRBV7-9 and TRBJ1-1, the full variable domain reads DTGVSQNPRHKITKRGQNVTFRCDPISEHNRLYWYRQTLGQGPEFLTYFQNEAQLEKSRLLSDRFSAERPKGSFSTLEIQRTEQGDSAMYLCASSFGIGTGDTEAFFGQGTRLTVV.

This clonotype was detected many times. The V gene is TRBV2, the J gene TRBJ1-6; D uncertain. Looked up from germline, CDR1 is SNHLY and CDR2 is FYNNEI. Trimming pared 5 bases from V and 1 base from J, leaving 12 bases between. The CDR3 is 16 residues long. The CDR3 region has the DNA TGTGCCAGCAGTCAGAACAGCTTTTCCTATAATTCACCCCTCCACTTT. Translating it yields CASSQNSFSYNSPLHF. Drawing the rest from reference TRBV2 and TRBJ1-6, the complete variable domain is EPEVTQTPSHQVTQMGQEVILRCVPISNHLYFYWYRQILGQKVEFLVSFYNNEISEKSEIFDDQFSVERPDGSNFTLKIRSTKLEDSAMYFCASSQNSFSYNSPLHFGNGTRLTVT.

This clonotype appeared once. A read error is possible here, since a much larger clone lies one base away. CDR3 sequence reads: CASSRGTQPQHF. CDR3 nucleotide sequence: TGTGCCAGCAGCAGGGGCACTCAGCCCCAGCATTTT. The chain combines TRBV6-6 with TRBJ1-5; possibly TRBD1 for D (6 bases). V was clipped by 6 bases and J by 6 bases, with 9 bases between them. This CDR3 spans 12 amino acids. Germline V gene lookup returns CDR1 MNHNY and CDR2 SVGAGI (reference sequence).

This clonotype appeared many times. The chain has TRBV29-1 and TRBJ2-7, with D possibly being TRBD1 (5 bases). Deletions cut 4 bases from V and 0 bases from J, with 13 bases between. Germline values: CDR1 SQVTM, CDR2 ANQGSEA. The CDR3 spans 14 residues. The CDR3 nucleotides are TGCAGCGTTGTCGTAGGGGTTGTCTCCTACGAGCAGTACTTC. Translating gives CSVVVGVVSYEQYF.

This clonotype was recorded many times. The CDR3 region has the DNA TGTGCCACCAGTGATTTCCGGACAGGGATGGAAGAGACCCAGTACTTC. Protein sequence: CATSDFRTGMEETQYF. This chain joins TRBV24-1 and TRBJ2-5, with 8 positions matching TRBD1. V was pared by 1 base and J by 3 bases, with 6 bases of the junction left unmatched. Per the germline V gene, CDR1 is KGHDR and CDR2 is SFDVKD. This CDR3 has 16 residues.

J is TRBJ1-1 and V is TRBV20-1; D uncertain. CDR1 and CDR2 from the germline V gene are DFQATT and SNEGSKA (reference sequence). The V end was cut by 3 bases, the J end by 0 bases, with 14 bases between. This CDR3 spans 15 amino acids. The DNA of the CDR3 is TGCAGTGCTAGGAAATTGATCAGTATGAACACTGAAGCTTTCTTT. Its protein is CSARKLISMNTEAFF.

This chain uses TRBV5-1 with TRBJ2-5, with a possible D match to TRBD2 (5 bases). The CDR3 runs 15 residues. The V gene lost 0 bases and the J gene lost 5 bases, with 14 bases spanning the gap. Germline CDR1 is SGHRS and CDR2 is YFSETQ. CDR3 bases: TGCGCCAGCAGCTTGGGACTATTCGGCCTGGAGACCCAGTACTTC. It codes for CASSLGLFGLETQYF.

This clonotype was picked up many times. J is TRBJ1-6 and V is TRBV14; D gene unclear. Trimming shortened V by 0 bases and J by 8 bases, and 11 bases separated the two germline ends. CDR1 is SGHDN, CDR2 FVKESK, per germline. This CDR3 region has 15 residues. CDR3 amino acids: CASSQERHLYSPLHF. CDR3 sequence (DNA): TGTGCCAGCAGCCAAGAGAGACATCTCTATTCACCCCTCCACTTT.

This chain links TRBV2 with TRBJ2-7; 9 bases map to TRBD2. CDR1 and CDR2 from the germline V gene are SNHLY and FYNNEI. CDR3 length: 15 residues. After removal of 5 bases from V and 5 bases from J, the junction contained 10 bases not matched to a gene. CDR3 in amino acids: CASSFRTSAAHEQYF. CDR3 nucleotides: TGTGCCAGCAGTTTTAGGACTAGCGCCGCCCACGAGCAGTACTTC.

Only a few counts were recorded for this clonotype. The chain is built from TRBV19 and TRBJ2-7; possible D gene TRBD2, 6 bases. Trimming cost V 1 base and J 2 bases, with 12 bases left between them. The CDR3 length is 15 residues. Germline CDR1 and CDR2: LNHDA and SQIVND (reference sequence). CDR3 sequence reads: CASSIGGTRAYEQYF. CDR3 sequence (DNA): TGTGCCAGTAGTATAGGCGGGACCCGAGCCTACGAGCAGTACTTC.

This clonotype occurred many times. The genes are TRBV29-1 and TRBJ2-5; the match to TRBD2 covers 9 bases. This CDR3 region has 14 residues. V lost 7 bases and J lost 3; bases outside the gene matches: 9. The germline gives CDR1 SQVTM, CDR2 ANQGSEA. The CDR3 DNA reads TGCAGCGCTCGAGGTCGACTAGCGGAAGAGACCCAGTACTTC. This encodes CSARGRLAEETQYF. The whole variable domain, filled in from reference TRBV29-1 and TRBJ2-5, reads SAVISQKPSRDICQRGTSLTIQCQVDSQVTMMFWYRQQPGQSLTLIATANQGSEATYESGFVIDKFPISRPNLTFSTLTVSNMSPEDSSIYLCSARGRLAEETQYFGPGTRLLVL.

This clonotype has a count of ten or more. The chain uses TRBV29-1 and TRBJ2-7, with a possible D match to TRBD2 (5 bases). Germline V gives CDR1 SQVTM, CDR2 ANQGSEA. The CDR3 is 10 amino acids. Between the trimmed V and J ends, which lost 7 bases and 12 bases, there was a span of 16 bases. The CDR3 region is CSALPGIGYF. In nucleotides, the CDR3 is TGCAGCGCCCTCCCCGGGATCGGGTACTTC.

The V and J genes are TRBV7-2 and TRBJ2-7; TRBD1 matches at 8 bases. Trimming removed 2 bases from V and 3 bases from J; junction bases left unmatched: 3. CDR1 SGHTA and CDR2 FQGNSA come from the germline V gene. The CDR3 runs to 14 residues. CDR3 nucleotide sequence: TGTGCCAGCAGCTTACAGGGGGCTAACTACGAGCAGTACTTC. Translating gives CASSLQGANYEQYF.

The V gene is TRBV24-1, the J gene TRBJ1-2; D might be TRBD1 (6 bases). V gave up 4 bases and J gave up 8 bases, with 22 bases separating them. The CDR3 sequence is 16 residues long. Per the germline V gene, CDR1 is KGHDR and CDR2 is SFDVKD. The CDR3 region is CATSDDRSGAGEGYTF. CDR3 in DNA: TGTGCCACCAGTGACGACAGGAGTGGGGCAGGGGAAGGCTACACCTTC.

V is TRBV5-1 and J is TRBJ1-1; D unclear. Germline CDR1 SGHRS, CDR2 YFSETQ. This CDR3 is built from 16 residues. V was cut by 4 bases and J by 1 base, with 17 bases left in between. CDR3 amino acids: CASSTGQPSWNTEAFF. DNA of the CDR3: TGCGCCAGCAGCACGGGCCAGCCGTCATGGAACACTGAAGCTTTCTTT.

The rearrangement uses TRBV29-1 and TRBJ2-7; 10 nucleotides agree with TRBD1. This CDR3 comprises 17 residues. From germline, CDR1 is SQVTM and CDR2 ANQGSEA. The V gene end was trimmed by 4 bases and the J gene end by 0 bases; junction bases not matched to a gene: 12. The CDR3 spells CSVVGTGVFQASYEQYF. In DNA, the CDR3 is TGCAGCGTTGTTGGGACAGGGGTTTTTCAGGCCTCCTACGAGCAGTACTTC.

J is TRBJ1-3 and V is TRBV29-1, with D possibly matching TRBD1 (5 bases). Between the trimmed V and J ends, which lost 6 bases and 0 bases, there was a span of 9 bases. The CDR3 totals 13 residues. Looked up from germline, CDR1 is SQVTM and CDR2 is ANQGSEA. CDR3 DNA: TGCAGCGTCCCGGGGGGCTCTGGAAACACCATATATTTT. As protein: CSVPGGSGNTIYF.

The rearrangement links TRBV24-1 to TRBJ2-7, with D perhaps TRBD2 (6 bases). The germline CDR1 and CDR2 sequences are KGHDR and SFDVKD. The CDR3 loop spans 13 amino acids. V lost 4 bases to trimming and J lost 6 bases, with 12 bases between them. CDR3 in amino acids: CATSDGPEGEQYF. DNA for the CDR3: TGTGCCACCAGTGACGGGCCGGAGGGCGAGCAGTACTTC.

This clonotype was observed a handful of times. This sequence joins TRBV2 and TRBJ2-3, with D unclear. The V end was cut by 11 bases, the J end by 4 bases, with 7 bases between. The CDR3 is 10 residues long. Germline CDR1 reads SNHLY; CDR2 reads FYNNEI. The CDR3, as DNA: TGTGCCGAAAGCCCAGATACGCAGTATTTT. Its protein product is CAESPDTQYF.

About this clonotype: Likely a read error: the CDR3 ends without its conserved phenylalanine or tryptophan. This sequence joins TRBV7-2 and TRBJ1-2; 7 bases match TRBD1. Germline V gene data show CDR1 as SGHTA and CDR2 as FQGNSA. The trim removed 8 bases at V and 8 bases at J, leaving 5 bases unmatched. The CDR3 spans 11 residues. The chain's CDR3 is CASGQAEGYTS. The CDR3 DNA follows: TGTGCCAGCGGACAGGCGGAGGGCTACACCTCC.

This clonotype was recorded many times. The V call is TRBV29-1, the J call TRBJ1-1; weak D call: TRBD1 (5 bases). CDR1 and CDR2 from the germline V gene are SQVTM and ANQGSEA. V shed 6 bases and J shed 1 base, with 12 bases lying between them. The CDR3 is 13 residues long. The CDR3 protein is CSVSREPNTEAFF. In nucleotides, the CDR3 is TGCAGCGTCTCCAGGGAACCGAACACTGAAGCTTTCTTT.

Worth noting for this clonotype: A much larger clone lies one base from this, so it may be a read error. V usage is TRBV25-1 and J usage is TRBJ1-1, with no clear D. In germline, CDR1 is MGHDK, CDR2 SYGVNS. The V gene lost 3 bases and the J gene lost 5 bases, with 10 bases spanning the gap. The CDR3 extends over 13 amino acids. The DNA of the CDR3 is TGTGCCAGCAGTGATAGTGCCGGGACTGAAGCTTTCTTT. Its translation: CASSDSAGTEAFF.

The V gene is TRBV29-1, the J gene TRBJ1-2, with D unclear. V was pared by 6 bases and J by 3 bases, with 14 bases between. The CDR3 is 13 residues long. The germline V gene encodes CDR1 SQVTM and CDR2 ANQGSEA. CDR3 in amino acids: CSVREGIDYGYTF. The CDR3 coding sequence is TGCAGCGTCCGGGAGGGAATTGACTATGGCTACACCTTC.

The V gene is TRBV20-1, the J gene TRBJ1-6; 8 nucleotides align to TRBD1. The CDR3 consists of 13 residues. Germline-derived CDR1 and CDR2 are DFQATT and SNEGSKA (reference sequence). The V gene end was trimmed by 1 base and the J gene end by 9 bases; junction bases not matched to a gene: 2. The CDR3 bases are TGCAGTGCTAGAGGGCAGGGGGCTTCACCCCTCCACTTT. Translation: CSARGQGASPLHF.

The rearrangement uses TRBV6-2 or TRBV6-3 and TRBJ1-5; TRBD1 is a possible D gene (5 bases). CDR1 is MNHEY and CDR2 is SVGEGT in the germline V gene. The CDR3 spans 16 residues. The V end lost 6 bases, the J end lost 0 bases, and 15 bases lay between the germline ends. CDR3 residues: CASRGSRAYSNQPQHF. For the CDR3, the DNA is TGTGCCAGCAGGGGGTCCAGGGCCTATAGCAATCAGCCCCAGCATTTT.

The chain carries TRBV7-8 and TRBJ2-3; D is possibly TRBD1 or TRBD2 (5 bases each). The length of the CDR3 is 16 residues. With 11 bases removed from V and 2 bases from J, the gap between germline ends came to 23 bases. The germline V gene has CDR1 SGHVS and CDR2 FQNEAQ. The CDR3: CASTLGVGRNTDTQYF. The DNA for the CDR3 is TGTGCCTCGACTCTAGGGGTAGGGAGAAACACAGATACGCAGTATTTT.

This clonotype showed up many times. V is TRBV29-1 and J is TRBJ2-7; D call uncertain. The CDR3 runs to 11 residues. V was clipped by 6 bases and J by 3 bases, with 9 bases between them. Germline V gene sequence: CDR1 SQVTM, CDR2 ANQGSEA. CDR3: CSVRSDYEQYF. The DNA of the CDR3 is TGCAGCGTAAGGTCGGACTACGAGCAGTACTTC.

J is TRBJ1-1 and V is TRBV7-8; no firm D call. V lost 1 base and J 10 bases, leaving 16 bases between the germline ends. CDR3 length: 14 residues. Germline V gene lookup returns CDR1 SGHVS and CDR2 FQNEAQ. CDR3 in amino acids: CASSLEVREGGAFF. The DNA for the CDR3 is TGTGCCAGCAGCTTAGAAGTTCGAGAGGGAGGAGCTTTCTTT.

This clonotype was counted only a few times. One end of the junction is discordant with germline, which a read error may explain. The gene calls are TRBV10-3 and TRBJ1-1; no reliable D call. Germline CDR1 is ENHRY and CDR2 is SYGVKD. The CDR3 totals 17 residues. The CDR3 loop reads CASSRQATLRGNTEAFF. The CDR3 DNA reads TGTGCCAGCAGTCGACAAGCCACTTTGCGGGGAAACACTGAAGCTTTCTTT.

V and J are TRBV25-1 and TRBJ2-2; D unresolved. Germline CDR1 MGHDK, CDR2 SYGVNS. The CDR3 runs 14 residues. The germline V and J ends were trimmed by 11 bases and 1 base, with 14 bases remaining between them. CDR3 residues: CAWMVAENTGELFF. DNA of the CDR3: TGTGCCTGGATGGTAGCCGAGAACACCGGGGAGCTGTTTTTT.